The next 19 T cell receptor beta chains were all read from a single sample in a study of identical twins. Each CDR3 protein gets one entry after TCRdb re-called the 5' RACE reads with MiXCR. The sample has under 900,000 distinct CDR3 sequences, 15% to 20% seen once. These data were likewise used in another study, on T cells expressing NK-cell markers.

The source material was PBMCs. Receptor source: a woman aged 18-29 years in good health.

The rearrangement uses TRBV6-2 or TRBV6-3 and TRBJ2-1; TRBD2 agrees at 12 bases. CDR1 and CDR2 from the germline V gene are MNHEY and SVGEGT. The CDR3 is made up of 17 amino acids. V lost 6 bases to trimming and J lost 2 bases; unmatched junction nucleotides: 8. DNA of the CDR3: TGTGCCAGCAGACGACATCTAGCGGGAGGGGCCTACAATGAGCAGTTCTTC. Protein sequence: CASRRHLAGGAYNEQFF.

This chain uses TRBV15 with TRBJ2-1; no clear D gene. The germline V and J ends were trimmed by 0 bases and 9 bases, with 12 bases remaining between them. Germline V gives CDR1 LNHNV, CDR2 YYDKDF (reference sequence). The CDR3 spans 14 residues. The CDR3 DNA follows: TGTGCCACCAGCAGAGACCTAGATTTAGGTGAGCAGTTCTTC. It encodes CATSRDLDLGEQFF.

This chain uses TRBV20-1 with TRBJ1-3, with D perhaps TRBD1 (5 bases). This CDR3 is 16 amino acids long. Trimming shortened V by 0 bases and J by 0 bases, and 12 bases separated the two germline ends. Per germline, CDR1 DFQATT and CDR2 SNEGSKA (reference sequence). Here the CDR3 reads CSARDAGGSSGNTIYF. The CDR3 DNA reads TGCAGTGCTAGAGATGCCGGGGGGAGCTCTGGAAACACCATATATTTT.

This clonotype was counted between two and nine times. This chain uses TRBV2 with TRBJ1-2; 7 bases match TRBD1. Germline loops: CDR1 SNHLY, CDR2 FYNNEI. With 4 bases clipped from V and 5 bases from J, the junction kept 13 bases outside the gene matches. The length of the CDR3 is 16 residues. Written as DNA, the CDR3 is TGTGCCAGCAGTGGTCCCAGGGGGGAATTTTGGTATGGCTACACCTTC. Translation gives CASSGPRGEFWYGYTF.

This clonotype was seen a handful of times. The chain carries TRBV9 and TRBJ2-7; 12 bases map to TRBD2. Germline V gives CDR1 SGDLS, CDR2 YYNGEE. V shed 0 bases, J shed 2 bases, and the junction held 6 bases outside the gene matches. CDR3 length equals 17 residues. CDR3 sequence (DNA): TGTGCCAGCAGCGTAGAGGGACTAGCGGGTACGGCCTACGAGCAGTACTTC. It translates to CASSVEGLAGTAYEQYF. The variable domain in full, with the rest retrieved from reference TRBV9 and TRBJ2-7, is DSGVTQTPKHLITATGQRVTLRCSPRSGDLSVYWYQQSLDQGLQFLIQYYNGEERAKGNILERFSAQQFPDLHSELNLSSLELGDSALYFCASSVEGLAGTAYEQYFGPGTRLTVT.

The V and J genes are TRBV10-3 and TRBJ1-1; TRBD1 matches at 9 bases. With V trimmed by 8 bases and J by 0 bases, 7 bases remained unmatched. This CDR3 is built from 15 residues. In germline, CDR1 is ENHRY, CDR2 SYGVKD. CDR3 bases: TGTGCCATCCGGACAGGGGCTGGGATGAACACTGAAGCTTTCTTT. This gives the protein CAIRTGAGMNTEAFF.

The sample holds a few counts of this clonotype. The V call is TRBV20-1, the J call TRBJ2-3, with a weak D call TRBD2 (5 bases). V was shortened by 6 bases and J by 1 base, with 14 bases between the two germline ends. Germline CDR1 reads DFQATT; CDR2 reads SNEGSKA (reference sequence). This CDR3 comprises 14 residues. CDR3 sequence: CSATRRVGTDTQYF. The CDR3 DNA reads TGCAGTGCAACACGGCGGGTAGGCACAGATACGCAGTATTTT.

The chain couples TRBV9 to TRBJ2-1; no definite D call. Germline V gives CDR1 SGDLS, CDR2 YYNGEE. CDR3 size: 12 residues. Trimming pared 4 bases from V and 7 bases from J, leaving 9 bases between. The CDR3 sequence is CASSSPRNEQFF. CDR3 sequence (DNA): TGTGCCAGCAGCTCCCCCCGGAATGAGCAGTTCTTC.

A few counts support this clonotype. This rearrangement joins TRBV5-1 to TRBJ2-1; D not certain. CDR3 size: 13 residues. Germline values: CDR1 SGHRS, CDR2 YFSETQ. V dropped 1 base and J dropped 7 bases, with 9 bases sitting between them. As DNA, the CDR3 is TGCGCCAGCAGCTTGTCTTCTCGAAATGAGCAGTTCTTC. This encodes CASSLSSRNEQFF.

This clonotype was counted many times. CDR3 residues: CASSPWTGDQPQHF. The CDR3 DNA reads as TGCGCCAGCAGCCCATGGACAGGGGATCAGCCCCAGCATTTT. The chain carries TRBV5-1 and TRBJ1-5; 9 bases match TRBD1. Germline values: CDR1 SGHRS, CDR2 YFSETQ. After removal of 4 bases from V and 5 bases from J, the junction contained 4 bases not matched to a gene. The CDR3 totals 14 residues.

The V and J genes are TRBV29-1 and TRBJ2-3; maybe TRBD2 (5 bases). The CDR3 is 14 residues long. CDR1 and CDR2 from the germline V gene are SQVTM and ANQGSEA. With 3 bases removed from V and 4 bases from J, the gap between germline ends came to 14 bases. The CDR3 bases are TGCAGCGTTGAGGGTGGGAGTGGAGCAGATACGCAGTATTTT. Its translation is CSVEGGSGADTQYF.

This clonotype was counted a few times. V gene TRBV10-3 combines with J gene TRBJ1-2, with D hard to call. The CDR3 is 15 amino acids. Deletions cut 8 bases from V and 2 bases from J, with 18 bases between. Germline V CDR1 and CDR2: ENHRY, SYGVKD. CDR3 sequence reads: CAIRMTATQNYGYTF. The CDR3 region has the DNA TGTGCCATCCGAATGACCGCGACACAGAACTATGGCTACACCTTC.

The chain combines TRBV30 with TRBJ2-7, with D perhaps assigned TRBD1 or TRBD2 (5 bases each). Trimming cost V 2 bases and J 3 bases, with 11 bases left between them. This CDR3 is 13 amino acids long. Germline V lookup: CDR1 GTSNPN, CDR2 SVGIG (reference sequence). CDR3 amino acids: CAWSPGTDYEQYF. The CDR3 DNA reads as TGTGCCTGGAGTCCTGGGACGGACTACGAGCAGTACTTC.

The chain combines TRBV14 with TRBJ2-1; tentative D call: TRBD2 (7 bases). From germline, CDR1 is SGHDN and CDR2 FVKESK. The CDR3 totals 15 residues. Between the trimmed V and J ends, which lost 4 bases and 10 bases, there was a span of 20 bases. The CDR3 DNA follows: TGTGCCAGCAGCCCCCTTGGGGGGGCGAGCGGAGAGCAGTTCTTC. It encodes CASSPLGGASGEQFF.

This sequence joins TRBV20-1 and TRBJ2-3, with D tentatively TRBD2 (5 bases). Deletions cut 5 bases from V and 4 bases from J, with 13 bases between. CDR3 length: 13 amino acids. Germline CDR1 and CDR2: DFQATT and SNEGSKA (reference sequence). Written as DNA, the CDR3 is TGCAGTGCTTCCCGAGGGTTAGCAGATACGCAGTATTTT. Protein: CSASRGLADTQYF.

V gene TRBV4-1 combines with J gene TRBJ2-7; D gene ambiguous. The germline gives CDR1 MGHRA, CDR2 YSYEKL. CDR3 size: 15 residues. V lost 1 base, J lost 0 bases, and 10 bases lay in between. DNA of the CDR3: TGCGCCAGCAGCCAAGGATTGGCATCCTCCTACGAGCAGTACTTC. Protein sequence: CASSQGLASSYEQYF.

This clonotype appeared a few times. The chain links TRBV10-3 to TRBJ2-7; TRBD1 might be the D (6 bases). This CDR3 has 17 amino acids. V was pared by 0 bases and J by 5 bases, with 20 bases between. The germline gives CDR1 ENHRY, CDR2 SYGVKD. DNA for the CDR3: TGTGCCATCAGTGAGTCGTTTGGGTCAGGGGCCTCGCACGAGCAGTACTTC. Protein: CAISESFGSGASHEQYF.

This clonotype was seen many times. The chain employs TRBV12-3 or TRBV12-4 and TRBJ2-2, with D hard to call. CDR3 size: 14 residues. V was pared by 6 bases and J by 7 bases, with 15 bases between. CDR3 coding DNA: TGTGCCAGCAGCCAACACCACGACAACGGGGAGCTGTTTTTT. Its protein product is CASSQHHDNGELFF.

CDR3 residues: CSVKLAGGPLNEQYF. DNA of the CDR3: TGCAGCGTGAAACTAGCGGGAGGGCCTCTAAATGAGCAGTACTTC. The chain combines TRBV29-1 with TRBJ2-1; 13 nucleotides match TRBD2. The better agreement between TRBJ2-7 and the DNA end casts doubt on the J call. The CDR3 extends over 15 amino acids. Germline values: CDR1 SQVTM, CDR2 ANQGSEA.